This T cell receptor (beta chain) is from a study of blood T cell repertoires in COVID-19. On the study more broadly: Samples of COVID-19 (acute and convalescent) were obtained from the United States, Italy and Spain. PBMCs, B-cell-depleted T cells, or T cells provided the cDNA or gDNA that made up the material.

The CDR3 spans 16 residues. Per the authors' pipeline: Amplifying reference gene primers gave estimates of nucleated cell counts. Profiling relied on immunoSEQ multiplex PCR, and the TCRdb table lists in-frame clones only, not all of them. V, J and clone size are those of that table, while D and trimming were read from the DNA. This sample has 490,000 or so clones, with approximately 90% found just once. Participants came from roughly 25 US areas, aged roughly 18 to 89 years. Sequences were obtained from PBMCs or T cells enriched from blood (not recorded which). This sequence joins TRBV21-1 and TRBJ2-3; the D call TRBD2 from the table was never checked on the DNA. TRBV21-1 is given as a pseudogene. This sequence was found in a woman aged 55-75 years who had recovered from COVID-19. The CDR3 here is CASSKGEGPPADTQYF. DNA of the CDR3: TGTGCCAGCAGCAAAGGGGAGGGGCCCCCGGCGGATACGCAGTATTTT.